One T cell receptor beta chain is described in this entry. As yet, its antigen is unknown. This sample is drawn from a study of glioma-infiltrating T cells after dendritic cell vaccination. Study outcomes and limitations: Longer survival after dendritic cell vaccination followed higher pretreatment TIL content. Few patients contributed both blood and tumor specimens. Survival was not directly related to TCR clonality in these patients.

There are 14 residues in the CDR3. J was trimmed by 1 base and V by 4 bases; bases with no gene match: 4. CDR1 and CDR2 (germline): SEHNR, FQNEAQ (reference sequence). Fresh-frozen tumor tissue and more than two years of survival data were available for all. Libraries were prepared by immunoSEQ multiplex PCR; TCRdb keeps only in-frame clonotypes and omits some of them. Of fewer than 85,000 clones in the sample, around nine tenths were seen once. This TCR derives from a human donor with glioblastoma. Source: blood, taken before dendritic cell vaccination. The V call is TRBV7-9, the J call TRBJ2-7, with 7 bases lining up with TRBD1. The CDR3 nucleotides are TGTGCCAGCAGCTCTCAACAGGGGTCCTACGAGCAGTACTTC. It is translated as CASSSQQGSYEQYF.